The 14 T cell receptor beta chains reported below all come from one sample, sequenced in a study of human T cells and chemical hapten exposure (dated by TCRdb to the early 2020s). Libraries were made using RACE. Instrument used: NextSeq 500. TCRdb ran its own pipeline on the public reads, namely fastp trimming at Q25 and MiXCR clone calling, and kept in-frame beta chains. When rows share a CDR3 protein, they turn into one entry using the most common DNA and genes. For this sample there are more than 100,000 distinct CDR3 sequences; approximately 13% appear just once. Of the sample, 0.7% to 0.95% is held by the ten largest clones. The time point label here, explained by the study, means: patch test 1, 2 weeks after DPC sensitization. Interpreted using the paper, the treatment or condition label stands for: therapeutic diphenylcyclopropenone sensitization with weekly scalp DPC. The sequenced sample was whole blood, obtained in connection with sensitization to the hapten diphenylcyclopropenone (DPC). The receptors here all came from a man aged 18 to 35 with alopecia areata. Some clones in this sample may be carry-over from other donors' samples.

V is TRBV18 and J is TRBJ2-7; TRBD1 aligns across 9 bases. The CDR3 runs to 13 residues. Trimming cost V 3 bases and J 6 bases; bases outside gene matches: 3. Germline CDR1 KGHSH, CDR2 LQKENI. The CDR3 loop reads CASSPGTGREQYV. The DNA of the CDR3 is TGTGCCAGCTCACCCGGGACAGGGCGCGAGCAGTACGTC.

The chain combines TRBV10-3 with TRBJ1-3, with a tentative D call TRBD1 (5 bases). V lost 11 bases and J 0 bases, leaving 14 bases between the germline ends. This CDR3 contains 14 residues. Per germline, CDR1 ENHRY and CDR2 SYGVKD. The CDR3 DNA is TGTGCCGGAGGCAACAGGAGCTCTGGAAACACCATATATTTT. It yields the protein CAGGNRSSGNTIYF.

In this sample, this clonotype turned up a few times. The chain joins TRBV20-1 to TRBJ2-1, with 9 bases matching TRBD2. The germline V gene encodes CDR1 DFQATT and CDR2 SNEGSKA (reference sequence). The CDR3 runs to 16 residues. The ends lost 6 bases at V and 4 bases at J; junction bases unmatched: 13. CDR3 in DNA: TGCAGTGCGAGGGACCCATCTAGCGGGGAATACAATGAGCAGTTCTTC. As protein: CSARDPSSGEYNEQFF.

The genes are TRBV2 and TRBJ2-3; 7 nucleotides agree with TRBD1. Trimming cost V 6 bases and J 0 bases; bases outside gene matches: 6. Per germline, CDR1 SNHLY and CDR2 FYNNEI. This CDR3 has 15 amino acids. The CDR3, as DNA: TGTGCCAGCAGGGTTGACAGGGACAGCACAGATACGCAGTATTTT. Amino acids: CASRVDRDSTDTQYF.

The chain is built from TRBV27 and TRBJ2-3, with D uncertain. CDR3 size: 15 residues. V lost 0 bases to trimming and J lost 5 bases, with 12 bases between them. Germline CDR1 is MNHEY and CDR2 is SMNVEV (reference sequence). In DNA form, the CDR3 reads TGTGCCAGCAGTTTATCAGCGATGGGTGAAGATACGCAGTATTTT. Translating gives CASSLSAMGEDTQYF.

The chain is built from TRBV19 and TRBJ2-7; TRBD1 might be the D (6 bases). The CDR3 sequence is 13 residues long. Germline CDR1 LNHDA, CDR2 SQIVND (reference sequence). Trimming stripped 7 bases from V and 6 bases from J, with 16 bases between. Here the CDR3 reads CASKLQGMGEQYF. CDR3 DNA: TGTGCCAGTAAGCTGCAGGGGATGGGCGAGCAGTACTTC.

Only a few counts were recorded for this clonotype. The V gene is TRBV11-3, the J gene TRBJ2-7; 10 positions match TRBD2. Germline trimming cut 1 base from V and 3 bases from J; bases unmatched to any gene: 6. CDR3 length: 16 amino acids. Germline CDR1 and CDR2: SGHNT and YENEEA. The CDR3 is CASSLGAASGGYEQYF. The CDR3 coding sequence is TGTGCCAGCAGCTTAGGGGCGGCTAGCGGGGGCTACGAGCAGTACTTC.

Only a few counts were recorded for this clonotype. V is TRBV4-3 and J is TRBJ1-6; the D is unclear. V was shortened by 0 bases and J by 0 bases, with 15 bases between the two germline ends. In germline, CDR1 is LGHNA, CDR2 YSLEER. The length of the CDR3 is 19 residues. The CDR3 sequence is CASSQDVGQASSYNSPLHF. The DNA of the CDR3 is TGCGCCAGCAGCCAAGACGTCGGGCAGGCGAGCTCCTATAATTCACCCCTCCACTTT.

This clonotype was picked up many times. This rearrangement joins TRBV6-6 to TRBJ2-6, with 9 bases that match TRBD1. Germline V CDR1 and CDR2: MNHNY, SVGAGI (reference sequence). Trimming cost V 11 bases and J 1 base; bases outside gene matches: 9. This CDR3 comprises 16 residues. Here the CDR3 DNA reads TGTGCCGTCCGGGACAGGGCTTTTTCTGGGGCCAACGTCCTGACTTTC. Translating it yields CAVRDRAFSGANVLTF.

This clonotype was observed a few times. V gene TRBV6-2 or TRBV6-3 combines with J gene TRBJ1-5; no clear D gene. V shed 0 bases and J shed 0 bases, with 6 bases lying between them. The V gene's germline CDR1 is MNHEY and CDR2 SVGEGT. The CDR3 extends over 15 amino acids. CDR3 sequence reads: CASSYSPNSNQPQHF. CDR3 nucleotides: TGTGCCAGCAGTTACTCGCCTAATAGCAATCAGCCCCAGCATTTT.

J is TRBJ2-2 and V is TRBV11-2, with 12 bases that match TRBD1. V trimming: 5 bases; J trimming: 7 bases; junction bases outside the gene matches: 14. CDR1 SGHAT and CDR2 FQNNGV come from the germline V gene. The CDR3 runs to 18 residues. The CDR3 loop reads CASSMPGQGAVKGGELFF. For the CDR3, the DNA is TGTGCCAGCAGCATGCCGGGACAGGGGGCAGTTAAAGGCGGGGAGCTGTTTTTT.

This clonotype occurred a few times. This CDR3 is CASIKRPNQPQHF. Here the CDR3 DNA reads TGTGCCAGCATCAAACGACCTAATCAGCCCCAGCATTTT. The chain combines TRBV28 with TRBJ1-5; D remains unclear. CDR1 is MDHEN, CDR2 SYDVKM, per germline. The CDR3 has 13 residues. The V gene lost 7 bases and the J gene lost 4 bases, with 11 bases spanning the gap.

This rearrangement joins TRBV7-9 to TRBJ1-6; D not certain. The germline gives CDR1 SEHNR, CDR2 FQNEAQ (reference sequence). The ends were cut back, 4 bases at V and 9 bases at J, with 16 bases in the middle. This CDR3 contains 15 residues. Here the CDR3 DNA reads TGTGCCAGCAGCTGGGGAGAGTCAATCTTTTCACCCCTCCACTTT. It yields the protein CASSWGESIFSPLHF.

J is TRBJ2-7 and V is TRBV11-1; the D is unclear. Germline V gene data show CDR1 as SGHAT and CDR2 as FQDESV (reference sequence). CDR3 size: 15 residues. With 0 bases removed from V and 3 bases from J, the gap between germline ends came to 12 bases. Written as DNA, the CDR3 is TGTGCCAGCAGCTTAGCGTTGGGTCAGAACTACGAGCAGTACTTC. Translated: CASSLALGQNYEQYF.